The 6 T cell receptor beta chains below come from one sample, sequenced in a study of blood T cell repertoires in COVID-19. The data were produced by immunoSEQ multiplex PCR, yet TCRdb's version contains in-frame clones alone and is incomplete. The data contain about 110,000 clones, under 75% of them singletons. The sequencing sample was made of peripheral blood. The receptors here all came from a woman aged 60-70 years with acute or convalescent COVID-19.

The gene calls are TRBV11-2 and TRBJ1-3, with D hard to call. The germline V gene encodes CDR1 SGHAT and CDR2 FQNNGV. This CDR3 has 16 amino acids. The V end was cut by 1 base, the J end by 2 bases, with 12 bases between. CDR3: CASSLAGVGAGNTIYF. The CDR3 nucleotides are TGTGCCAGCAGCTTAGCCGGGGTCGGTGCTGGAAACACCATATATTTT.

The CDR3 loop is CASSERSADSSRFGYTF. DNA for the CDR3: TGTGCCAGCAGTGAACGGTCCGCAGACTCCTCTAGGTTTGGCTACACCTTC. The chain combines TRBV2 with TRBJ1-2, with D unresolved. This CDR3 has 17 residues. Germline V gene sequence: CDR1 SNHLY, CDR2 FYNNEI. V was shortened by 2 bases and J by 7 bases, with 23 bases between the two germline ends.

This clone was observed once. The chain combines TRBV18 with TRBJ2-5, with 11 bases matching TRBD1. This CDR3 has 16 residues. The V gene end was trimmed by 2 bases and the J gene end by 1 base; junction bases not matched to a gene: 3. Germline-derived CDR1 and CDR2 are KGHSH and LQKENI. CDR3 residues: CASSPGTGGPQETQYF. CDR3 sequence (DNA): TGTGCCAGCTCACCAGGGACAGGGGGTCCCCAAGAGACCCAGTACTTC.

The gene calls are TRBV5-4 and TRBJ2-2; the match to TRBD2 covers 9 bases. The length of the CDR3 is 16 residues. The J segment lost 5 bases and the V segment lost 5 bases, leaving 10 bases of the junction unmatched. Germline lookup yields CDR1 SGHNT and CDR2 YYREEE (reference sequence). The DNA of the CDR3 is TGTGCCAGCAGTCCGACCGGGACTAGCAGAACCGGGGAGCTGTTTTTT. Amino acid sequence: CASSPTGTSRTGELFF. Combining the CDR3 with reference TRBV5-4 and TRBJ2-2 gives the whole variable domain ETGVTQSPTHLIKTRGQQVTLRCSSQSGHNTVSWYQQALGQGPQFIFQYYREEENGRGNFPPRFSGLQFPNYSSELNVNALELDDSALYLCASSPTGTSRTGELFFGEGSRLTVL.

V gene TRBV6-5 combines with J gene TRBJ1-6, with unresolved D. The CDR3 length is 12 residues. CDR1 is MNHEY, CDR2 SVGAGI, per germline. V lost 0 bases, J lost 10 bases, and 4 bases lay in between. Here the CDR3 reads CASSYSRSPLHF. CDR3 in DNA: TGTGCCAGCAGTTACTCGAGGTCACCCCTCCACTTT.

This sequence joins TRBV10-3 and TRBJ1-2; a weak D match, TRBD1 (5 bases). Germline V gives CDR1 ENHRY, CDR2 SYGVKD. CDR3 length equals 13 residues. With 0 bases removed from V and 6 bases from J, the gap between germline ends came to 8 bases. The CDR3 coding sequence is TGTGCCATCAGTGAGTCGATCAGGGATGGCTACACCTTC. It is translated as CAISESIRDGYTF.